Listed here are 24 T cell receptor beta chains from one sample, sequenced in a study of immune evolution from preneoplasia to lung adenocarcinoma. Some clones are missing from TCRdb's copy, which holds only in-frame ones; the method was immunoSEQ multiplex PCR. The top ten clones hold about 6.5% of a sample with about 40,000 clones, about 74% of them seen once. Sequences were obtained from FFPE invasive lung adenocarcinoma tissue. These receptors were collected from a person in their sixties with lung adenocarcinoma.

The CDR3 here is CASSIQGFGETQYF. The CDR3 nucleotides are TGTGCCAGCAGCATCCAGGGGTTTGGGGAGACCCAGTACTTC. The gene calls are TRBV2 and TRBJ2-5, with a tentative D call TRBD1 (6 bases). This CDR3 is built from 14 residues. V gave up 6 bases and J gave up 5 bases, with 16 bases separating them. Germline V gives CDR1 SNHLY, CDR2 FYNNEI.

The table lists this clone with a few counts. This chain joins TRBV5-5 and TRBJ1-1; D unclear. There are 14 residues in the CDR3. Germline V CDR1 and CDR2: SGHKS, YYEKEE (reference sequence). V shed 6 bases and J shed 0 bases, with 12 bases lying between them. CDR3 DNA sequence: TGTGCCAGCACAAAACGAACCCTGAACACTGAAGCTTTCTTT. Protein product: CASTKRTLNTEAFF.

This chain connects TRBV11-2 to TRBJ2-1, with D maybe TRBD2 (6 bases). Per the germline V gene, CDR1 is SGHAT and CDR2 is FQNNGV. Trimming pared 0 bases from V and 2 bases from J, leaving 11 bases between. The CDR3 contains 16 residues. CDR3 DNA: TGTGCCAGCAGCTTAGATTGGACGGGGGCCTACAATGAGCAGTTCTTC. Encoded protein: CASSLDWTGAYNEQFF.

V and J are TRBV11-3 and TRBJ2-5, with TRBD2 identical over 7 bases. V shed 3 bases and J 6 bases; nucleotides not matched to a gene: 10. Germline CDR1 SGHNT, CDR2 YENEEA. CDR3 size: 15 residues. The CDR3 region is CASSFYLGGRQTQYF. CDR3 in DNA: TGTGCCAGCAGCTTTTACCTCGGGGGGAGACAGACCCAGTACTTC.

The CDR3 coding sequence is TGTGCCAGCAGCCAAGGACTAGTGGGAGGAGGTGCGCAGTATTTT. It specifies CASSQGLVGGGAQYF. V is TRBV14 and J is TRBJ2-3, with a possible D match to TRBD2 (6 bases). The CDR3 has 15 amino acids. Trimming removed 1 base from V and 10 bases from J, with 18 bases in between. CDR1 is SGHDN, CDR2 FVKESK, per germline.

This clone was seen more than once but under ten times. The same CDR3 is also encoded by other DNA sequences in this sample. This chain uses TRBV2 with TRBJ1-1; the D gene is possibly TRBD1 (5 bases). The CDR3 consists of 14 residues. Trimming pared 6 bases from V and 0 bases from J, leaving 11 bases between. Germline CDR1 is SNHLY and CDR2 is FYNNEI. The CDR3 coding sequence is TGTGCCAGCAGCCCGGGACGGATGAACACTGAAGCTTTCTTT. Encoded protein: CASSPGRMNTEAFF. The full variable domain, with the rest looked up from reference TRBV2 and TRBJ1-1, is EPEVTQTPSHQVTQMGQEVILRCVPISNHLYFYWYRQILGQKVEFLVSFYNNEISEKSEIFDDQFSVERPDGSNFTLKIRSTKLEDSAMYFCASSPGRMNTEAFFGQGTRLTVV.

This clone was seen a few times. V and J are TRBV27 and TRBJ2-1; D is undetermined. The V end was cut by 6 bases, the J end by 8 bases, with 8 bases between. CDR1 and CDR2 (germline): MNHEY, SMNVEV (reference sequence). The CDR3 contains 11 residues. In nucleotides, the CDR3 is TGTGCCAGCAGGATGTTTCATGAGCAGTTCTTC. It is translated as CASRMFHEQFF.

This clone showed up just once. This chain links TRBV7-2 with TRBJ1-2, with D maybe TRBD1 (6 bases). The germline gives CDR1 SGHTA, CDR2 FQGNSA. V was pared by 5 bases and J by 6 bases, with 19 bases between. The CDR3 covers 15 residues. The CDR3: CASSRYSRGADGYTF. The CDR3 nucleotides are TGTGCCAGCAGCCGATACAGCCGGGGGGCGGATGGCTACACCTTC.

V usage is TRBV6-5 and J usage is TRBJ2-7, with a possible D match to TRBD1 (5 bases). Trimming pared 5 bases from V and 1 base from J, leaving 12 bases between. The V gene's germline CDR1 is MNHEY and CDR2 SVGAGI. The CDR3 runs 14 residues. The CDR3 is CASSTGTKSYEQYF. The CDR3 DNA sequence: TGTGCCAGCAGTACAGGCACGAAATCCTACGAGCAGTACTTC.

This clone was counted once. This chain connects TRBV19 to TRBJ1-3; no firm D call. This CDR3 spans 16 amino acids. Germline V lookup: CDR1 LNHDA, CDR2 SQIVND (reference sequence). V shed 4 bases and J shed 0 bases, with 13 bases lying between them. DNA of the CDR3: TGTGCCAGTAGTAATCACGCCAGAAGCTCTGGAAACACCATATATTTT. Its translation is CASSNHARSSGNTIYF.

There are a few counts of this clone. The V and J genes are TRBV9 and TRBJ2-1; D perhaps matches TRBD2 (5 bases). CDR1 SGDLS and CDR2 YYNGEE come from the germline V gene. This CDR3 spans 16 amino acids. Trimming pared 4 bases from V and 5 bases from J, leaving 19 bases between. The CDR3 DNA reads as TGTGCCAGCAGCCTCCGGAGGAGTGGTTTCGACAATGAGCAGTTCTTC. Its translation is CASSLRRSGFDNEQFF.

This chain uses TRBV29-1 with TRBJ2-7, with 11 bases fitting TRBD2. Germline CDR1 and CDR2: SQVTM and ANQGSEA. CDR3 length: 15 amino acids. J lost 3 bases, V lost 6 bases, and 10 bases had no gene match. CDR3 protein: CSVTPPSGRLYEQYF. In DNA, the CDR3 is TGCAGCGTCACCCCACCTAGCGGGAGGCTCTACGAGCAGTACTTC.

Only a few counts were recorded for this clone. CDR3 bases: TGCGCCAGCAGCCCCCAGGGACTAGCGGGAAGGCAACCTACACGCAATGAGCAGTTCTTC. Translated: CASSPQGLAGRQPTRNEQFF. The chain uses TRBV4-1 and TRBJ2-1, with 13 positions matching TRBD2. Losses at the gene ends were 4 bases for V and 6 bases for J; bases not matched to a gene: 18. Germline V gene data show CDR1 as MGHRA and CDR2 as YSYEKL. CDR3 length: 20 residues.

The rearrangement links TRBV9 to TRBJ2-2, with 11 bases fitting TRBD2. From germline, CDR1 is SGDLS and CDR2 YYNGEE. The CDR3 has 16 amino acids. The junction had 5 bases not matched to a gene; V was cut back by 0 bases and J by 7 bases. CDR3 nucleotides: TGTGCCAGCAGCGTAGAACTAGCGGGAGTATTCGGGGAGCTGTTTTTT. Translating it yields CASSVELAGVFGELFF.

This clone is medium-sized within its sample. This chain uses TRBV19 with TRBJ2-2; the match to TRBD2 covers 10 bases. J gave up 1 base and V 11 bases, and 10 bases lay outside the gene matches. There are 16 residues in the CDR3. CDR1 and CDR2 from the germline V gene are LNHDA and SQIVND (reference sequence). CDR3 region: CAASGSIVLNTGELFF. CDR3 bases: TGTGCCGCTAGCGGGAGTATCGTTTTGAACACCGGGGAGCTGTTTTTT.

This chain uses TRBV9 with TRBJ2-1; a possible D gene is TRBD2 (6 bases). Trimming removed 2 bases from V and 1 base from J, with 13 bases in between. This CDR3 contains 16 residues. The germline CDR1 and CDR2 sequences are SGDLS and YYNGEE. For the CDR3, the DNA is TGTGCCAGCAGCGTCCAACCGGGACTTTCCTACAATGAGCAGTTCTTC. Translating it yields CASSVQPGLSYNEQFF.

The rearrangement joins TRBV5-4 to TRBJ1-2; D may be TRBD1 (5 bases). This CDR3 is 14 amino acids long. Germline CDR1 is SGHNT and CDR2 is YYREEE (reference sequence). V was pared by 4 bases and J by 8 bases, with 18 bases between. The CDR3 loop reads CASSDNRGKGGYTF. CDR3 nucleotide sequence: TGTGCCAGCAGCGATAATAGAGGAAAGGGGGGCTACACCTTC.

The rearrangement joins TRBV11-3 to TRBJ2-1; D is uncertain. Germline CDR1 and CDR2: SGHNT and YENEEA. Deletions cut 5 bases from V and 5 bases from J, with 10 bases between. This CDR3 has 13 residues. The CDR3 bases are TGTGCCAGCAGCCCCTCGTCTGACAATGAGCAGTTCTTC. Translation: CASSPSSDNEQFF. The entire variable domain, with the rest obtained from reference TRBV11-3 and TRBJ2-1, is as follows: EAGVVQSPRYKIIEKKQPVAFWCNPISGHNTLYWYLQNLGQGPELLIRYENEEAVDDSQLPKDRFSAERLKGVDSTLKIQPAELGDSAVYLCASSPSSDNEQFFGPGTRLTVL.

The chain employs TRBV18 and TRBJ2-6; 13 bases are a match to TRBD2. J gave up 0 bases and V 4 bases, and 6 bases lay outside the gene matches. Germline V gene data show CDR1 as KGHSH and CDR2 as LQKENI. The CDR3 loop spans 19 amino acids. This CDR3 reads CASSRLGLAGDSGANVLTF. In DNA, the CDR3 is TGTGCCAGCTCACGCCTCGGACTAGCGGGGGACTCTGGGGCCAACGTCCTGACTTTC.

The chain combines TRBV9 with TRBJ2-1; D is possibly TRBD1 or TRBD2 (5 bases each). CDR1 is SGDLS, CDR2 YYNGEE, per germline. The CDR3 loop spans 15 amino acids. V was trimmed by 4 bases and J by 8 bases, leaving 19 bases between them. The DNA of the CDR3 is TGTGCCAGCAGCTTGTCCCGGGGCCTAAGGGATGAGCAGTTCTTC. Translation: CASSLSRGLRDEQFF.

This chain joins TRBV7-3 and TRBJ2-1, with 8 bases that match TRBD2. Germline V gene data show CDR1 as SGHTA and CDR2 as FQGTGA. The CDR3 spans 17 residues. With 5 bases clipped from V and 8 bases from J, the junction kept 17 bases outside the gene matches. CDR3 residues: CASSLRARVAGIDEQFF. The CDR3 coding sequence is TGTGCCAGCAGCCTCCGCGCGCGGGTAGCGGGAATCGATGAGCAGTTCTTC.

This chain uses TRBV21-1 with TRBJ2-1; TRBD1, the D gene given by the table, was not confirmed from the DNA. TRBV21-1 is marked as a pseudogene. CDR3 length equals 17 residues. The CDR3 bases are TGTGCCAGCAGCAAAGTGGGACAGCTGACTAGGGACAATGAGCAGTTCTTC. Its translation is CASSKVGQLTRDNEQFF.

This chain uses TRBV19 with TRBJ1-4; 9 nucleotides agree with TRBD1. The CDR3 is made up of 21 amino acids. J was trimmed by 0 bases and V by 4 bases; bases with no gene match: 18. Per germline, CDR1 LNHDA and CDR2 SQIVND (reference sequence). The CDR3 sequence: CASSKLNGGQGSIATNEKLFF. The DNA for the CDR3 is TGTGCCAGTAGTAAACTAAACGGAGGACAGGGGTCGATTGCAACTAATGAAAAACTGTTTTTT.

The genes are TRBV11-3 and TRBJ2-1; possible D gene TRBD2, 5 bases. The V end was cut by 5 bases, the J end by 2 bases, with 13 bases between. The CDR3 sequence is 15 residues long. Germline lookup yields CDR1 SGHNT and CDR2 YENEEA. Here the CDR3 reads CASSHGLSPYNEQFF. Here the CDR3 DNA reads TGTGCCAGCAGCCACGGACTGTCCCCCTACAATGAGCAGTTCTTC.